These 20 T cell receptor beta chains were sequenced from one sample in a study of beta chain features in type 1 diabetes. Expressed TCRB transcripts were sequenced because the entire RNA isolate underwent reverse transcription. Sequencing was performed with immunoSEQ multiplex PCR; in TCRdb, only in-frame clones are kept and a portion is missing. Among some 900,000 clones listed, roughly 17% were seen once. Material for sequencing was naive CD4+ T cells from blood. The receptor source for this set is a woman under 30 in good health.

This clone has a handful of counts. This chain joins TRBV7-2 and TRBJ2-5; TRBD1 matches 7 bases. V lost 5 bases, J lost 5 bases, and 8 bases stayed unmatched. The CDR3 sequence is 14 residues long. Per the germline V gene, CDR1 is SGHTA and CDR2 is FQGNSA. The CDR3 sequence is CASSPEGALETQYF. The CDR3 DNA follows: TGTGCCAGCAGCCCCGAGGGGGCTCTGGAGACCCAGTACTTC.

This clone was recorded a few times. This chain uses TRBV2 with TRBJ2-4; the D is unclear. The CDR3 contains 14 residues. The ends were cut back, 3 bases at V and 0 bases at J, with 6 bases in the middle. Germline V lookup: CDR1 SNHLY, CDR2 FYNNEI. CDR3: CASSDRIAKNIQYF. As DNA, the CDR3 is TGTGCCAGCAGTGACAGAATAGCCAAAAACATTCAGTACTTC.

The chain uses TRBV7-9 and TRBJ2-2; TRBD1 matches at 11 bases. There are 17 residues in the CDR3. V was clipped by 5 bases and J by 1 base; unmatched bases: 6. CDR1 SEHNR and CDR2 FQNEAQ come from the germline V gene (reference sequence). This chain's CDR3 is CASSSRTGGKNTGELFF. CDR3 bases: TGTGCCAGCAGCAGCCGGACAGGGGGCAAGAACACCGGGGAGCTGTTTTTT.

In its sample, this clone was seen a few times. The chain joins TRBV7-2 to TRBJ1-1; D is ambiguous. The CDR3 consists of 13 residues. V lost 6 bases and J 4 bases, leaving 12 bases between the germline ends. The V gene's germline CDR1 is SGHTA and CDR2 FQGNSA. CDR3 sequence (DNA): TGTGCCAGCAGAGATAATCCGGGCACTGAAGCTTTCTTT. Translation gives CASRDNPGTEAFF.

This clone has more than one count but fewer than ten. The chain uses TRBV5-4 and TRBJ2-2, with TRBD1 as a possible D gene (8 bases). The CDR3 runs 15 residues. V was clipped by 4 bases and J by 4 bases, with 14 bases between them. Germline V gene data show CDR1 as SGHNT and CDR2 as YYREEE (reference sequence). The CDR3 sequence: CASSSGTGGTGELFF. The CDR3, as DNA: TGTGCCAGCAGCAGCGGGACAGGAGGCACCGGGGAGCTGTTTTTT.

The V gene is TRBV13, the J gene TRBJ2-3, with D tentatively TRBD2 (5 bases). Germline V lookup: CDR1 PRHDT, CDR2 FYEKMQ (reference sequence). The germline V and J ends were trimmed by 5 bases and 5 bases, with 20 bases remaining between them. The CDR3 extends over 16 amino acids. Here the CDR3 DNA reads TGTGCCAGCAGCCCCTTAGTCGTAGCGACCTTAGATACGCAGTATTTT. Protein: CASSPLVVATLDTQYF.

This clone was observed a few times. The rearrangement joins TRBV23-1 to TRBJ1-5; D is possibly TRBD1 (6 bases). TRBV23-1 is assigned to the ORF class and has an uncertain function. The CDR3 has 16 amino acids. Deletions cut 7 bases from V and 3 bases from J, with 19 bases between. CDR3 in DNA: TGCGCCAGCACCCGATACATGACAGGCTCCAATCAGCCCCAGCATTTT. Translated, it gives CASTRYMTGSNQPQHF.

This clone was counted between two and nine times. V is TRBV9 and J is TRBJ2-5, with TRBD1 identical over 7 bases. The CDR3 extends over 14 amino acids. The V gene end was trimmed by 1 base and the J gene end by 5 bases; junction bases not matched to a gene: 5. The germline CDR1 and CDR2 sequences are SGDLS and YYNGEE. CDR3 sequence reads: CASSVRGRGETQYF. CDR3 DNA sequence: TGTGCCAGCAGCGTAAGGGGGCGCGGTGAGACCCAGTACTTC.

This chain links TRBV18 with TRBJ1-5, with TRBD1 matching 8 bases. The CDR3 covers 13 residues. Trimming at V came to 3 bases and at J to 8 bases, leaving 3 bases not matched to a gene. The germline V gene has CDR1 KGHSH and CDR2 LQKENI. CDR3 sequence: CASSPTGEEPQHF. CDR3 nucleotides: TGTGCCAGCTCACCGACAGGGGAAGAGCCCCAGCATTTT.

The chain employs TRBV5-1 and TRBJ1-2; maybe TRBD1 (5 bases). Germline V gene lookup returns CDR1 SGHRS and CDR2 YFSETQ. The ends were cut back, 4 bases at V and 2 bases at J, with 15 bases in the middle. The CDR3 has 15 amino acids. The CDR3 DNA reads TGCGCCAGCAGCAGGGACCCGGAGGTCAACTATGGCTACACCTTC. Translated: CASSRDPEVNYGYTF.

The sample holds a few counts of this clone. V and J are TRBV2 and TRBJ2-5, with D unclear. The V end lost 8 bases, the J end lost 12 bases, and 19 bases lay between the germline ends. Germline V lookup: CDR1 SNHLY, CDR2 FYNNEI. This CDR3 is built from 12 residues. DNA of the CDR3: TGTGCCAGCCGGTCCGGGCACACAAGGGAGTACTTC. Protein sequence: CASRSGHTREYF. Full variable domain (remainder filled in from reference TRBV2 and TRBJ2-5): EPEVTQTPSHQVTQMGQEVILRCVPISNHLYFYWYRQILGQKVEFLVSFYNNEISEKSEIFDDQFSVERPDGSNFTLKIRSTKLEDSAMYFCASRSGHTREYFGPGTRLLVL.

The J gene is TRBJ1-1, the V gene TRBV20-1; D gene uncertain. The CDR3 loop spans 11 amino acids. Germline CDR1 is DFQATT and CDR2 is SNEGSKA (reference sequence). The V gene lost 3 bases and the J gene lost 9 bases, with 11 bases spanning the gap. The CDR3, as DNA: TGCAGTGCTAGGGGGTCAGGTCAAGCTTTCTTT. Its translation: CSARGSGQAFF.

This clone was detected a few times. Compared with germline, one end of the junction differs, possibly owing to a read error. The chain recombines TRBV7-7 with TRBJ1-2, with 8 bases identical to TRBD1. The germline gives CDR1 SSHAT, CDR2 FNYEAQ (reference sequence). The CDR3 runs to 16 residues. CDR3 region: CASSLGCPGGVFGYTF. DNA for the CDR3: TGTGCTAGCAGCTTAGGATGCCCAGGGGGCGTTTTCGGCTACACCTTC.

The DNA for the CDR3 is TGTGCCAGCAGTGCTCAGGGAGATGAGCAGTTCTTC. Its translation: CASSAQGDEQFF. The J gene is TRBJ2-1, the V gene TRBV6-1, with D possibly being TRBD1 or TRBD2 (5 bases each). V was trimmed by 4 bases and J by 8 bases, leaving 9 bases between them. This CDR3 has 12 amino acids. Germline V gene lookup returns CDR1 MNHNS and CDR2 SASEGT.

This clone turned up a few times. The chain uses TRBV5-6 and TRBJ2-5; weak D call: TRBD2 (6 bases). Trimming shortened V by 1 base and J by 0 bases, and 13 bases separated the two germline ends. Germline loops: CDR1 SGHDT, CDR2 YYEEEE. The CDR3 has 16 amino acids. The CDR3 DNA sequence: TGTGCCAGCAGCTTGAGCCAGAGCGGGTACCAAGAGACCCAGTACTTC. Its protein is CASSLSQSGYQETQYF.

This clone has just a few counts. The V and J genes are TRBV5-1 and TRBJ1-2; 9 bases match TRBD1. The CDR3 has 14 amino acids. Germline V gene lookup returns CDR1 SGHRS and CDR2 YFSETQ. With V trimmed by 2 bases and J by 4 bases, 3 bases remained unmatched. CDR3 sequence (DNA): TGCGCCAGCAGCTTTGGGACAGGGATCTATGGCTACACCTTC. Translating it yields CASSFGTGIYGYTF.

This sequence joins TRBV15 and TRBJ2-1; unclear D gene. The CDR3 contains 16 residues. The V end lost 1 base, the J end lost 10 bases, and 20 bases lay between the germline ends. In germline, CDR1 is LNHNV, CDR2 YYDKDF (reference sequence). Written as DNA, the CDR3 is TGTGCCACCAGCAGAGCTCACGTAGCAAGCCCGGTAGAGCAGTTCTTC. Protein sequence: CATSRAHVASPVEQFF.

This sequence joins TRBV2 and TRBJ1-1; D may be TRBD1 (5 bases). The ends were cut back, 0 bases at V and 5 bases at J, with 13 bases in the middle. Germline values: CDR1 SNHLY, CDR2 FYNNEI. The CDR3 has 15 residues. This CDR3 is CASSEAREGRTEAFF. The CDR3 nucleotides read TGTGCCAGCAGTGAAGCCCGGGAGGGGAGAACTGAAGCTTTCTTT.

This clone has a handful of counts. The chain recombines TRBV18 with TRBJ1-1, with unresolved D. Trimming shortened V by 1 base and J by 8 bases, and 14 bases separated the two germline ends. This CDR3 is 14 amino acids long. Germline values: CDR1 KGHSH, CDR2 LQKENI. This CDR3 is CASSPLSTESEAFF. The DNA of the CDR3 is TGTGCCAGCTCACCACTTTCTACGGAGAGCGAAGCTTTCTTT.

V is TRBV7-2 and J is TRBJ2-7; 7 nucleotides align to TRBD1. Germline V gene sequence: CDR1 SGHTA, CDR2 FQGNSA. J gave up 3 bases and V 5 bases, and 10 bases lay outside the gene matches. CDR3 length: 15 amino acids. The CDR3 DNA is TGTGCCAGCAGCACCTCCGGGACAGTAGGCTACGAGCAGTACTTC. Residues: CASSTSGTVGYEQYF.